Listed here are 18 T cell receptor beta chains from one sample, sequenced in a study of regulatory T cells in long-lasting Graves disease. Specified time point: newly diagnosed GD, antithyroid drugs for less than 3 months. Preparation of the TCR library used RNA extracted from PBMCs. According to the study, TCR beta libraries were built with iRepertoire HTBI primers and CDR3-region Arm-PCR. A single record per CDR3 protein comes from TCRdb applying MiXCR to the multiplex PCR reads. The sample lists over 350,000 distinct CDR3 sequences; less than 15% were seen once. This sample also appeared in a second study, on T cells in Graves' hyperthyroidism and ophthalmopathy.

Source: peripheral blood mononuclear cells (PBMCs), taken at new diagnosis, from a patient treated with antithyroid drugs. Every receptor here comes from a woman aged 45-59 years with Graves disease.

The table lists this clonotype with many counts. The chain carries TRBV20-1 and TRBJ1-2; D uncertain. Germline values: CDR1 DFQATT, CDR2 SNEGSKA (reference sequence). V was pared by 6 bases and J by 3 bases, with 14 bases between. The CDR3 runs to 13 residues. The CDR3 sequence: CSATSGNDYGYTF. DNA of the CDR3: TGCAGTGCCACGTCCGGGAATGACTATGGCTACACCTTC.

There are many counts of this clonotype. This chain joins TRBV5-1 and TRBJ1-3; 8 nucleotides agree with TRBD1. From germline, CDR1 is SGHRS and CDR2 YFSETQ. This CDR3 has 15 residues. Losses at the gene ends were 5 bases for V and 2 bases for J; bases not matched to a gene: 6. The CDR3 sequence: CASRTTDRAGNTIYF. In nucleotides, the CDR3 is TGCGCCAGCAGAACTACGGACAGGGCTGGAAACACCATATATTTT.

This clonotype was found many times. CDR3 protein: CASSLVVGGGYGYTF. CDR3 DNA: TGCGCCAGCAGCTTGGTTGTAGGTGGAGGGTATGGCTACACCTTC. The V gene is TRBV5-1, the J gene TRBJ1-2; D is unresolved. V dropped 0 bases and J dropped 5 bases, with 14 bases sitting between them. The CDR3 runs to 15 residues. The V gene's germline CDR1 is SGHRS and CDR2 YFSETQ.

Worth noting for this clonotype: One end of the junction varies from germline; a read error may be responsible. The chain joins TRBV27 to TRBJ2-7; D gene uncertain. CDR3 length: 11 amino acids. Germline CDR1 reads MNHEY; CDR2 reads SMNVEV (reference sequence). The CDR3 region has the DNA TGTGCCAGCAGTTCCACCTACAAGCAGTACTTC. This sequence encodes CASSSTYKQYF.

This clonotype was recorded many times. The CDR3 DNA follows: TGTGCCAGCAGCTTAGTAACCGGACAGGGCGTCCGCAATGAGCAGTTCTTC. This sequence encodes CASSLVTGQGVRNEQFF. V and J are TRBV11-2 and TRBJ2-1; TRBD1 matches 8 bases. The junction had 11 bases not matched to a gene; V was cut back by 1 base and J by 6 bases. The CDR3 spans 17 residues. Germline V gene lookup returns CDR1 SGHAT and CDR2 FQNNGV.

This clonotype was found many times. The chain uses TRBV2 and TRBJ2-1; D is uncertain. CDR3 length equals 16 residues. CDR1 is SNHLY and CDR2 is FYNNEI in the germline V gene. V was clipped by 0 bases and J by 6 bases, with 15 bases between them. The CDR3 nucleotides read TGTGCCAGCAGTGAAGCCCCTTTAGGTCAGGTCAATGAGCAGTTCTTC. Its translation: CASSEAPLGQVNEQFF. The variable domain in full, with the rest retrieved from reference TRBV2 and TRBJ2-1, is EPEVTQTPSHQVTQMGQEVILRCVPISNHLYFYWYRQILGQKVEFLVSFYNNEISEKSEIFDDQFSVERPDGSNFTLKIRSTKLEDSAMYFCASSEAPLGQVNEQFFGPGTRLTVL.

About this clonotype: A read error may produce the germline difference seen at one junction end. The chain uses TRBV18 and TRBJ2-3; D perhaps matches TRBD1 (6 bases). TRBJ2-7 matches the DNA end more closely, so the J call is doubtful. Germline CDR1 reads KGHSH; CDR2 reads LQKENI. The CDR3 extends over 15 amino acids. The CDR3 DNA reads TGTGCCAGCTCAACACCAAGGACAGATACCTACGAGCAGTACTTC. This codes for CASSTPRTDTYEQYF.

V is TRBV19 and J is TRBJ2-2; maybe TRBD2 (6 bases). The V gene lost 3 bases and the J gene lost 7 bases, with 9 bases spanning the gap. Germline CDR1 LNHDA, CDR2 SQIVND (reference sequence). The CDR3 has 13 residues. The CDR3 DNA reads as TGTGCCAGTAGTATTTGGCGGGGCGGGGAGCTGTTTTTT. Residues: CASSIWRGGELFF.

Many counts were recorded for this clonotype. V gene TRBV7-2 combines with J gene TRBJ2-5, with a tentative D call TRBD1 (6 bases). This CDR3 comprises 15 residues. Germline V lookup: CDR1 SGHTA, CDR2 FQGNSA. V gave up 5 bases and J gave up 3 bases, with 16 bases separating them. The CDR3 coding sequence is TGTGCCAGCAGCACGGCCACAGGGCAGGAAGAGACCCAGTACTTC. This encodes CASSTATGQEETQYF.

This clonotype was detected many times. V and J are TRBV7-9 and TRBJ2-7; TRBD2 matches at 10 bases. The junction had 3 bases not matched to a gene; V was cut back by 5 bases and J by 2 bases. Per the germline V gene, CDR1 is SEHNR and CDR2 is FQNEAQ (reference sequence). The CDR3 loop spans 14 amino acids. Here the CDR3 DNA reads TGTGCCAGCAGCCGGACTAGCGGAGCCTACGAGCAGTACTTC. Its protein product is CASSRTSGAYEQYF.

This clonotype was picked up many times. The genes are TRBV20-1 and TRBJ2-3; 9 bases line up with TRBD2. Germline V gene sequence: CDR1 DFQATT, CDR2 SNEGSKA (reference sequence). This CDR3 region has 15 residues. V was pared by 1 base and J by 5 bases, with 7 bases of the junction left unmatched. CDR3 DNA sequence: TGCAGTGCTAGAGGGACTAGCGAGGTTGGAGATACGCAGTATTTT. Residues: CSARGTSEVGDTQYF.

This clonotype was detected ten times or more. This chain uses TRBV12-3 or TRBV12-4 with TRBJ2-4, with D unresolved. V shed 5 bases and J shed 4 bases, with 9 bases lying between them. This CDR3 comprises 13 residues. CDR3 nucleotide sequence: TGTGCCAGCAGTGCCCGAGCTAAAAACATTCAGTACTTC. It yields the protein CASSARAKNIQYF.

CDR3 coding DNA: TGTGCCAGCTCACCCACAGACCTGGGGACCGGGGAGCTGTTTTTT. Protein product: CASSPTDLGTGELFF. This rearrangement joins TRBV18 to TRBJ2-2; unclear D gene. The CDR3 runs 15 residues. Trimming removed 3 bases from V and 5 bases from J, with 13 bases in between. Germline assignment: CDR1 KGHSH and CDR2 LQKENI.

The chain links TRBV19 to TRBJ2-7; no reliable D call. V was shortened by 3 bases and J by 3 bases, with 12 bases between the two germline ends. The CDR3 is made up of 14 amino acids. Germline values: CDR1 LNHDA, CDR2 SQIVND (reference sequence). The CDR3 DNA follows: TGTGCCAGTAGTATGGTAGGCGCCAGCTACGAGCAGTACTTC. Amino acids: CASSMVGASYEQYF.

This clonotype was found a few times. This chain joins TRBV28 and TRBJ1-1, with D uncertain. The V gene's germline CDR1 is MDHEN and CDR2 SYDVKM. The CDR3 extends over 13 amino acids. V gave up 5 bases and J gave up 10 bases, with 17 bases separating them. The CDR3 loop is CASSHPYLLGAFF. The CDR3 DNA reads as TGTGCCAGCAGTCACCCCTACCTTTTAGGAGCTTTCTTT.

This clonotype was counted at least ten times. The CDR3: CSVATGANQPQHF. The CDR3 bases are TGCAGCGTTGCAACGGGGGCTAATCAGCCCCAGCATTTT. The chain links TRBV29-1 to TRBJ1-5, with a weak D call TRBD1 (6 bases). The CDR3 totals 13 residues. Trimming pared 4 bases from V and 4 bases from J, leaving 11 bases between. Germline V gives CDR1 SQVTM, CDR2 ANQGSEA. Full variable domain (rest looked up from reference TRBV29-1 and TRBJ1-5): SAVISQKPSRDICQRGTSLTIQCQVDSQVTMMFWYRQQPGQSLTLIATANQGSEATYESGFVIDKFPISRPNLTFSTLTVSNMSPEDSSIYLCSVATGANQPQHFGDGTRLSIL.

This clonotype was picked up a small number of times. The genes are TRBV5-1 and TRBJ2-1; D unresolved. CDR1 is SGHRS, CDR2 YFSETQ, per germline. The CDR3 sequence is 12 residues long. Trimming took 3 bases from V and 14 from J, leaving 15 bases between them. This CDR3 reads CASSSPGSNKFF. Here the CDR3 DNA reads TGCGCCAGCAGCTCCCCCGGCAGTAATAAGTTCTTC.

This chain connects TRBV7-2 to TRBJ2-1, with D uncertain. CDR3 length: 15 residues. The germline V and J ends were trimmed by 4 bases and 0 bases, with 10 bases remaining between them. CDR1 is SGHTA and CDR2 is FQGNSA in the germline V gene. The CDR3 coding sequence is TGTGCCAGCAGCTCCGGTGCGAGCTCCTACAATGAGCAGTTCTTC. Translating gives CASSSGASSYNEQFF.